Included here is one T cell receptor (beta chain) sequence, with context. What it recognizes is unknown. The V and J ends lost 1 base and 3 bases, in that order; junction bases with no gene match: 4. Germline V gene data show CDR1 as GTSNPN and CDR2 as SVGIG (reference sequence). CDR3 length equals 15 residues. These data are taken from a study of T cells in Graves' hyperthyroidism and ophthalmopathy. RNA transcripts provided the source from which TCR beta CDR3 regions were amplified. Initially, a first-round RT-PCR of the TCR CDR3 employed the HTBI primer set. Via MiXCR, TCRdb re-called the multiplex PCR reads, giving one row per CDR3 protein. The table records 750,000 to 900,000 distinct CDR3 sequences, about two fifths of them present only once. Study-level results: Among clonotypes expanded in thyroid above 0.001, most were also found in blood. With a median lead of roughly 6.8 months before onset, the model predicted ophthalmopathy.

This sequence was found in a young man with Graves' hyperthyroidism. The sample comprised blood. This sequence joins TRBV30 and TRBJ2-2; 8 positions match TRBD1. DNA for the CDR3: TGTGCCTGGAGTGGAGGGACAGGATACACCGGGGAGCTGTTTTTT. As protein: CAWSGGTGYTGELFF.